These 28 T cell receptor beta chains originate from one sample sequenced in a study of T cells in Graves' hyperthyroidism and ophthalmopathy. Researchers took RNA transcripts and amplified the TCR beta CDR3 regions from them. HTBI primers drove first-round RT-PCR of the TCR CDR3. TCRdb re-called the multiplex PCR reads through MiXCR, storing one row per CDR3 protein. The table lists fewer than 650,000 distinct CDR3 sequences, approximately 15% of them singletons. Specimen: blood. The receptor set was obtained from a woman in her twenties or thirties with Graves' hyperthyroidism that later progressed to Graves' ophthalmopathy.

The table lists this clonotype with many counts. The CDR3 here is CSARDHGLAGNEQFF. The CDR3 DNA is TGCAGTGCTAGAGATCACGGACTAGCGGGGAATGAGCAGTTCTTC. The J gene is TRBJ2-1, the V gene TRBV20-1; 12 positions agree with TRBD2. The CDR3 is 15 residues long. V lost 0 bases to trimming and J lost 7 bases; unmatched junction nucleotides: 4. Germline-derived CDR1 and CDR2 are DFQATT and SNEGSKA (reference sequence).

This clonotype came up many times. The CDR3 DNA reads TGTGCCACCAGTGATGCCGGGACAGGGGGCTTGGAGCCCCAGCATTTT. Translated, it gives CATSDAGTGGLEPQHF. The V and J genes are TRBV24-1 and TRBJ1-5; 12 positions agree with TRBD1. V was pared by 3 bases and J by 8 bases, with 7 bases of the junction left unmatched. The CDR3 is 16 amino acids. Germline assignment: CDR1 KGHDR and CDR2 SFDVKD.

The chain employs TRBV20-1 and TRBJ2-1, with D hard to call. Germline loops: CDR1 DFQATT, CDR2 SNEGSKA (reference sequence). The CDR3 has 12 residues. Trimming left V 0 bases short and J 7 bases short, with 7 bases between. CDR3 in DNA: TGCAGTGCTAGAGATGGCAGGAATGAGCAGTTCTTC. Encoded protein: CSARDGRNEQFF.

This clonotype was recorded many times. This chain connects TRBV18 to TRBJ1-4; D perhaps matches TRBD1 (5 bases). This CDR3 is 12 amino acids long. In germline, CDR1 is KGHSH, CDR2 LQKENI. The V end was cut by 6 bases, the J end by 6 bases, with 8 bases between. Here the CDR3 reads CASSGPDEKLFF. The CDR3 nucleotides are TGTGCCAGCTCGGGGCCAGATGAAAAACTGTTTTTT.

This clonotype was observed many times. This rearrangement joins TRBV3-1 to TRBJ1-5; no definite D call. Looked up from germline, CDR1 is LGHDT and CDR2 is YNNKEL (reference sequence). The CDR3 consists of 12 residues. V was pared by 0 bases and J by 7 bases, with 4 bases between. The DNA of the CDR3 is TGTGCCAGCAGCCAAGATCGGCAGCCCCAGCATTTT. Its protein is CASSQDRQPQHF.

At least ten counts were recorded for this clonotype. The chain uses TRBV28 and TRBJ1-6, with D perhaps matching TRBD1 (6 bases). Germline-derived CDR1 and CDR2 are MDHEN and SYDVKM. Trimming removed 3 bases at V and 7 bases at J, with 13 bases between. The CDR3 spans 15 residues. CDR3 in DNA: TGTGCCAGCAGTTTGCCGGTACAGGGCAATTCACCCCTCCACTTT. The encoded protein is CASSLPVQGNSPLHF.

This clonotype was counted many times. The V call is TRBV7-3, the J call TRBJ2-5; D not resolved. V was trimmed by 9 bases and J by 3 bases, leaving 11 bases between them. Germline lookup yields CDR1 SGHTA and CDR2 FQGTGA. This CDR3 is 12 amino acids long. The DNA of the CDR3 is TGTGCCAGTGGGGTCGACAAAGAGACCCAGTACTTC. As protein: CASGVDKETQYF.

To note about this clonotype: One junction end does not reproduce the germline sequence, and a read error may be involved. This chain uses TRBV5-1 with TRBJ2-1; 7 bases align to TRBD1. The CDR3 has 15 amino acids. Germline CDR1 SGHRS, CDR2 YFSETQ. The CDR3 here is CASSQGSSSYSEQFF. The CDR3 DNA follows: TGCGCCAGTTCACAGGGGTCGAGCTCCTACAGTGAGCAGTTCTTC. Supplemented by reference TRBV5-1 and TRBJ2-1, the full variable domain reads KAGVTQTPRYLIKTRGQQVTLSCSPISGHRSVSWYQQTPGQGLQFLFEYFSETQRNKGNFPGRFSGRQFSNSRSEMNVSTLELGDSALYLCASSQGSSSYSEQFFGPGTRLTVL.

This clonotype was counted between two and nine times. This chain links TRBV15 with TRBJ1-6; D is unclear. The CDR3 contains 13 residues. V was pared by 0 bases and J by 9 bases, with 6 bases between. Germline V gene data show CDR1 as LNHNV and CDR2 as YYDKDF (reference sequence). The CDR3 DNA reads TGTGCCACCAGCAGAGATTTGGCTTCACCCCTCCACTTT. It translates to CATSRDLASPLHF.

The V and J genes are TRBV9 and TRBJ2-2, with D uncertain. The V gene lost 0 bases and the J gene lost 4 bases, with 10 bases spanning the gap. CDR3 length equals 15 residues. CDR1 and CDR2 (germline): SGDLS, YYNGEE. CDR3 in DNA: TGTGCCAGCAGCGTAGGATCTGCGATCACCGGGGAGCTGTTTTTT. As protein: CASSVGSAITGELFF.

This clonotype was seen only a few times. This sequence joins TRBV28 and TRBJ1-1; perhaps TRBD1 as D (5 bases). Germline-derived CDR1 and CDR2 are MDHEN and SYDVKM. Trimming left V 8 bases short and J 7 bases short, with 26 bases between. The CDR3 is 16 residues long. The CDR3 DNA reads TGTGCCAGCGAACAGCCCCTCGGCTCCGGGGCGGGTGAAGCTTTCTTT. The encoded protein is CASEQPLGSGAGEAFF.

This clonotype was found a few times. The chain uses TRBV25-1 and TRBJ1-1, with D hard to call. V was trimmed by 2 bases and J by 1 base, leaving 5 bases between them. CDR1 and CDR2 from the germline V gene are MGHDK and SYGVNS. The CDR3 has 13 residues. CDR3 coding DNA: TGTGCCAGCAGTGAACAGGCGAACACTGAAGCTTTCTTT. Protein product: CASSEQANTEAFF. The complete variable domain, with remaining parts taken from reference TRBV25-1 and TRBJ1-1, reads EADIYQTPRYLVIGTGKKITLECSQTMGHDKMYWYQQDPGMELHLIHYSYGVNSTEKGDLSSESTVSRIRTEHFPLTLESARPSHTSQYLCASSEQANTEAFFGQGTRLTVV.

This clonotype was seen ten or more times. This chain links TRBV6-1 with TRBJ1-2; D is unresolved. This CDR3 has 11 amino acids. In germline, CDR1 is MNHNS, CDR2 SASEGT. Trimming took 4 bases from V and 5 from J, leaving 5 bases between them. CDR3 sequence reads: CASSGQYGYTF. Written as DNA, the CDR3 is TGTGCCAGCAGTGGTCAGTATGGCTACACCTTC.

Ten or more counts support this clonotype. The V call is TRBV19, the J call TRBJ2-6; D is ambiguous. The ends were cut back, 6 bases at V and 2 bases at J, with 11 bases in the middle. The germline CDR1 and CDR2 sequences are LNHDA and SQIVND (reference sequence). The CDR3 sequence is 15 residues long. The CDR3 DNA follows: TGTGCCAGTAGCATTAAGTGGGCTGGGGCCAACGTCCTGACTTTC. Amino acid sequence: CASSIKWAGANVLTF. Based on the CDR3 plus reference TRBV19 and TRBJ2-6, the full variable domain is DGGITQSPKYLFRKEGQNVTLSCEQNLNHDAMYWYRQDPGQGLRLIYYSQIVNDFQKGDIAEGYSVSREKKESFPLTVTSAQKNPTAFYLCASSIKWAGANVLTFGAGSRLTVL.

The chain combines TRBV28 with TRBJ1-2, with 8 bases identical to TRBD1. Trimming cost V 1 base and J 5 bases; bases outside gene matches: 9. Germline loops: CDR1 MDHEN, CDR2 SYDVKM. CDR3 length equals 16 residues. CDR3 DNA: TGTGCCAGCAGTTTATTGCCCGGACAGGGCTCTTATGGCTACACCTTC. Translation gives CASSLLPGQGSYGYTF.

This chain links TRBV5-4 with TRBJ2-3; weak D call: TRBD1 (6 bases). This CDR3 contains 15 residues. Trimming stripped 1 base from V and 2 bases from J, with 11 bases between. The germline gives CDR1 SGHNT, CDR2 YYREEE (reference sequence). CDR3 amino acids: CASSLYPGDTDTQYF. CDR3 coding DNA: TGTGCCAGCAGCTTGTATCCAGGGGACACAGATACGCAGTATTTT.

This clonotype was counted ten times or more. The chain has TRBV20-1 and TRBJ2-3, with D uncertain. The CDR3 totals 16 residues. Trimming shortened V by 0 bases and J by 2 bases, and 15 bases separated the two germline ends. The germline V gene has CDR1 DFQATT and CDR2 SNEGSKA (reference sequence). CDR3 sequence reads: CSARDEREAYTDTQYF. CDR3 nucleotide sequence: TGCAGTGCTAGAGACGAAAGAGAGGCTTACACAGATACGCAGTATTTT.

This clonotype was seen many times. The J gene is TRBJ2-1, the V gene TRBV5-1; 7 positions match TRBD2. The J segment lost 0 bases and the V segment lost 4 bases, leaving 7 bases of the junction unmatched. The CDR3 length is 16 residues. The germline V gene encodes CDR1 SGHRS and CDR2 YFSETQ. The CDR3 coding sequence is TGCGCCAGCAGCCCGAATCTAGCGGTCTCCTACAATGAGCAGTTCTTC. This translates into CASSPNLAVSYNEQFF. Using reference TRBV5-1 and TRBJ2-1 for the parts outside the CDR3, the full variable domain is KAGVTQTPRYLIKTRGQQVTLSCSPISGHRSVSWYQQTPGQGLQFLFEYFSETQRNKGNFPGRFSGRQFSNSRSEMNVSTLELGDSALYLCASSPNLAVSYNEQFFGPGTRLTVL.

The genes are TRBV25-1 and TRBJ2-3; TRBD1 or TRBD2 may be the D gene (5 bases each). Trimming pared 1 base from V and 5 bases from J, leaving 19 bases between. The CDR3 has 17 amino acids. CDR1 is MGHDK, CDR2 SYGVNS, per germline. The DNA for the CDR3 is TGTGCCAGCAGTGAATTCAGGGACGAGTCTCAAGGAGATACGCAGTATTTT. Residues: CASSEFRDESQGDTQYF.

This clonotype was observed at least ten times. The chain uses TRBV20-1 and TRBJ2-7; 7 bases line up with TRBD1. Germline-derived CDR1 and CDR2 are DFQATT and SNEGSKA (reference sequence). Germline trimming cut 3 bases from V and 3 bases from J; bases unmatched to any gene: 5. The CDR3 consists of 13 residues. The DNA of the CDR3 is TGCAGTGCTAGTGGGGACAGATACTACGAGCAGTACTTC. As protein: CSASGDRYYEQYF.

This clonotype appeared many times. The CDR3 here is CAISGLGTDSPLHF. The DNA for the CDR3 is TGTGCCATCAGTGGTCTGGGGACGGATTCACCCCTCCACTTT. The chain uses TRBV10-3 and TRBJ1-6, with a weak D call TRBD1 (5 bases). The CDR3 loop spans 14 amino acids. CDR1 is ENHRY and CDR2 is SYGVKD in the germline V gene. Trimming pared 4 bases from V and 8 bases from J, leaving 12 bases between.

Notes on this clonotype: One base away lies a much larger clone, so this may be a sequencing read error. J is TRBJ2-7 and V is TRBV15; 12 nucleotides align to TRBD2. The junction had 10 bases not matched to a gene; V was cut back by 9 bases and J by 7 bases. Germline lookup yields CDR1 LNHNV and CDR2 YYDKDF (reference sequence). The length of the CDR3 is 14 residues. CDR3 sequence reads: CATIGLAGIEEQYF. CDR3 bases: TGTGCCACTATCGGACTAGCGGGAATCGAGGAGCAGTACTTC.

This clonotype was recorded many times. This CDR3 reads CASSHRVDGYTF. The DNA of the CDR3 is TGTGCCAGCAGTCACAGGGTTGACGGCTACACCTTC. The chain has TRBV6-1 and TRBJ1-2; a possible D gene is TRBD1 (6 bases). The CDR3 is 12 amino acids. Germline V CDR1 and CDR2: MNHNS, SASEGT. Trimming removed 5 bases from V and 8 bases from J, with 12 bases in between.

The chain couples TRBV3-2 to TRBJ1-2. TRBV3-2 is an annotated pseudogene. The CDR3 runs 14 residues. The CDR3 spells CASSRSDPNYGYTF. The CDR3 DNA sequence: TGTGCCAGCAGTAGGTCGGACCCTAACTATGGCTACACCTTC.

The J gene is TRBJ2-1, the V gene TRBV6-1; TRBD2 matches 16 bases. J was trimmed by 4 bases and V by 8 bases; bases with no gene match: 8. Germline loops: CDR1 MNHNS, CDR2 SASEGT. The CDR3 covers 17 residues. Here the CDR3 DNA reads TGTGCCAGCGGTAGGGGACTAGCGGGGGGGAGGTACAATGAGCAGTTCTTC. The encoded protein is CASGRGLAGGRYNEQFF.

In DNA, the CDR3 is TGTGCCAGCAGCTTTCGGCAATCCCTCTGGGAGCAGTACTTC. It codes for CASSFRQSLWEQYF. The V and J genes are TRBV13 and TRBJ2-7, with D uncertain. Trimming cost V 3 bases and J 7 bases, with 16 bases left between them. Looked up from germline, CDR1 is PRHDT and CDR2 is FYEKMQ (reference sequence). This CDR3 has 14 amino acids.

The chain couples TRBV24-1 to TRBJ1-2; possibly TRBD1 for D (6 bases). The CDR3 length is 16 residues. V was clipped by 1 base and J by 4 bases, with 15 bases between them. Germline CDR1 is KGHDR and CDR2 is SFDVKD. The CDR3 region is CATSDLSPSGAYGYTF. CDR3 nucleotide sequence: TGTGCCACCAGTGATTTAAGCCCCTCAGGGGCCTATGGCTACACCTTC.

The chain is built from TRBV6-2 or TRBV6-3 and TRBJ2-5; 7 nucleotides line up with TRBD1. The CDR3 spans 13 residues. Trimming removed 6 bases from V and 5 bases from J; junction bases left unmatched: 6. The germline V gene has CDR1 MNHEY and CDR2 SVGEGT. CDR3 DNA: TGTGCCAGCAGCCAAGACAGGGCTGAGACCCAGTACTTC. Its translation: CASSQDRAETQYF.